The clone carrying this T cell receptor beta chain came up a few times. What it binds is unknown. The CDR3 totals 12 residues. The V and J ends lost 6 bases and 4 bases respectively, with 7 bases between them. Looked up from germline, CDR1 is GTSNPN and CDR2 is SVGIG (reference sequence). The data belong to a study of long-term antiretroviral therapy in people with HIV. Study outcomes and limitations: CDR3 lengths in HIV samples spanned a narrower range than controls.

Survey level was the resolution at which the v3.0 immunoSEQ assay ran. The sequencing target was 40,000-50,000 T-cell genomes per sample. Data came from immunoSEQ multiplex PCR; TCRdb stores just in-frame clones and leaves some out. Here the sample spans approximately 10,000 clones, around three quarters being singletons. The input for sequencing was unsorted PBMCs, taken almost 3.2 years before starting antiretroviral therapy. The TCR comes from a man in his forties with HIV. J is TRBJ2-6 and V is TRBV30; D gene ambiguous. CDR3 coding DNA: TGTGCCTGTCGACCCGGGGCCAACGTCCTGACTTTC. Protein: CACRPGANVLTF.